The rows below give T cell receptor beta chains drawn from one sample of a study of shared clonotypes between healthy human individuals. Only in-frame clones appear in the TCRdb table, and some are missing; sequencing was by immunoSEQ multiplex PCR. The sample has about 1 million clones; 65% to 75% are singletons. Sequenced input: memory CD4+ T cells sorted from blood. The source of these receptors is a man younger than 35 in good health. Each CDR3 is given with its conserved first and last residue. Each record gives: D gene, V gene, J gene, clone size, CDR3 DNA, CDR3 protein. A D gene is named only where the DNA matches it firmly. Some rows have no size entry. The others give once, few or many, or a class for an expanded clone.

TRBD1	TRBV5-1	TRBJ2-7	.	TGCGCCAGCAGCCCGGGTGATGGGACAGGGGGCTTCTACGAGCAGTACTTC	CASSPGDGTGGFYEQYF
.	TRBV6-4	TRBJ1-1	.	TGTGCCAGCAGTTACTCGTCCCGCACTGAAGCTTTCTTT	CASSYSSRTEAFF
.	TRBV4-3	TRBJ2-2	.	TGCGCCAGCAGCCAGCAATGGAGTGCCGGGGAGCTGTTTTTT	CASSQQWSAGELFF
TRBD1	TRBV7-2	TRBJ2-5	.	TGTGCCAGCAGCTTTGGGACAGGCCAAGAGACCCAGTACTTC	CASSFGTGQETQYF
.	TRBV6-8	TRBJ1-4	few	TGTGCCAGCACCCTGTGGGGGAAACAGGATGAAAAACTGTTTTTT	CASTLWGKQDEKLFF
.	TRBV6-6	TRBJ1-4	.	TGTGCCAGCAGTTACCGGGGGGCTAATGAAAAACTGTTTTTT	CASSYRGANEKLFF
.	TRBV7-3	TRBJ2-1	.	TGTGCCAGCAGCGGGGGAGTATACAATGAGCAGTTCTTC	CASSGGVYNEQFF
TRBD2	TRBV7-2	TRBJ2-7	once	TGTGCCAGCAGCTTAGCGTGGAGGGGGACTAGCGGGAGCTACGAGCAGTACTTC	CASSLAWRGTSGSYEQYF
TRBD2	TRBV27	TRBJ2-3	few	TGTGCCAGCAGAGCCGGGACTAGCGGAGGGTTTACGCAGTATTTT	CASRAGTSGGFTQYF
.	TRBV5-4	TRBJ2-7	once	TGTGCCAGCAGCAGCTCCGGGAGAATGTACGAGCAGTACTTC	CASSSSGRMYEQYF
.	TRBV28	TRBJ1-4	.	TGTGCCACAAGGCTGGGGGAGAGGAAACTGTTTTTT	CATRLGERKLFF
.	TRBV2	TRBJ2-1	.	TGTGCCATTTCATTAGCCGGCGGAGAGCAGTTCTTC	CAISLAGGEQFF
.	TRBV2	TRBJ2-7	.	TGTGCCAGCAGTGAAGGATGGGCATCCTACGAGCAGTACTTC	CASSEGWASYEQYF
TRBD2	TRBV5-1	TRBJ2-1	.	TGCGCCAGCAGCTTGGTTGGGACTAGCGGGAGGGGAGGCAATGAGCAGTTCTTC	CASSLVGTSGRGGNEQFF
.	TRBV25-1	TRBJ2-5	once	TGTGCCAGCAGTGGGCTAGCGCTGGAGACCCAGTACTTC	CASSGLALETQYF
TRBD1	TRBV7-9	TRBJ1-4	.	TGTGCCAGCAGCCCGGGACAGGGGGGTGAAAAACTGTTTTTT	CASSPGQGGEKLFF
.	TRBV6-5	TRBJ2-3	.	TGTGCCAGCAGTTCTCGGGGAAATACGCAGTATTTT	CASSSRGNTQYF
TRBD1	TRBV14	TRBJ2-1	.	TGTGCCAGCAGCCAACTGACAGGGGGTTACAATGAGCAGTTCTTC	CASSQLTGGYNEQFF
TRBD1	TRBV11-3	TRBJ1-1	.	TGTGCCAGCAGCTTAGGCCGGGACAGGATTACGTCTGAAGCTTTCTTT	CASSLGRDRITSEAFF
TRBD1	TRBV4-2	TRBJ2-2	.	TGTGCCAGCAGCCAAGGAAGACAGGGGACCGGGGAGCTGTTTTTT	CASSQGRQGTGELFF
TRBD1	TRBV5-1	TRBJ2-7	.	TGCGCCAGCTCCTTGGATGGGACAGGGGGCTACGAGCAGTACTTC	CASSLDGTGGYEQYF
TRBD2	TRBV6-5	TRBJ2-3	many	TGTGCCAGCAGCCCACTAGCGGGGGGTACGCAGTATTTT	CASSPLAGGTQYF
.	TRBV4-3	TRBJ1-5	once	TGCGCCAGCAGCCAAGACGCGGGGAATCAGCCCCAGCATTTT	CASSQDAGNQPQHF
.	TRBV9	TRBJ2-1	once	TGTGCCAGCAGCGTAGGTTTGGGAAGCTCCTACAATGAGCAGTTCTTC	CASSVGLGSSYNEQFF
.	TRBV5-1	TRBJ1-1	.	TGCGCCAGCAGCTTGGGTTCGGCCGGGAACACTGAAGCTTTCTTT	CASSLGSAGNTEAFF
.	TRBV7-9	TRBJ2-5	once	TGTGCCAGCAGCTTAGGTCACGGAGGGGCGGTAGAGACCCAGTACTTC	CASSLGHGGAVETQYF
TRBD1	TRBV5-1	TRBJ2-2	.	TGCGCCAGCAGCGGTACAGGGGGGAACACCGGGGAGCTGTTTTTT	CASSGTGGNTGELFF
TRBD1	TRBV5-1	TRBJ2-3	.	TGCGCCAGCAGCTTACAGGGGGCACTACCTACAGATACGCAGTATTTT	CASSLQGALPTDTQYF
.	TRBV5-6	TRBJ2-1	.	TGTGCCAGCAGCTGGGGTCGGAATGAGCAGTTCTTC	CASSWGRNEQFF
TRBD1	TRBV19	TRBJ1-2	.	TGTGCCAGTAGTGCGGGACAGGGGTATGGCTACACCTTC	CASSAGQGYGYTF
.	TRBV6-6	TRBJ1-1	.	TGCGCCAGCAGTCCGAAGTCTAACACTGAAGCTTTCTTT	CASSPKSNTEAFF
TRBD2	TRBV5-1	TRBJ2-1	.	TGCGCCAGCAGCCTAACTAGCGGGGGGACCCCGGGCTACAATGAGCAGTTCTTC	CASSLTSGGTPGYNEQFF
.	TRBV19	TRBJ1-2	.	TGTGCCAGTAGTAAGGAGGTACCAACGTATGGCTACACCTTC	CASSKEVPTYGYTF
.	TRBV5-1	TRBJ1-5	.	TGCGCCAGCAGCTTTTCGGGGGGCGCTTATCAGCCCCAGCATTTT	CASSFSGGAYQPQHF
.	TRBV7-7	TRBJ2-5	.	TGTGCTAGCAGCCCCCTCCCGAATAGGACTCCACTGGAGACCCAGTACTTC	CASSPLPNRTPLETQYF
TRBD1	TRBV5-1	TRBJ2-2	once	TGCGCCAGCAGCTCAGGGGGCGCGGGAACCGGGGAGCTGTTTTTT	CASSSGGAGTGELFF
TRBD2	TRBV4-1	TRBJ2-1	.	TGCGCCAGCAGCCAAGATGATAGCGGGCTCTATGAGCAGTTCTTC	CASSQDDSGLYEQFF
.	TRBV7-2	TRBJ2-7	.	TGTGCCAGCAGCTTAGGGCGTGGCGGTTACGAGCAGTACTTC	CASSLGRGGYEQYF
TRBD2	TRBV5-8	TRBJ2-7	.	TGTGCCAGCAGCTTCGTAGCGGGAGTGGACGAGCAGTACTTC	CASSFVAGVDEQYF
.	TRBV5-1	TRBJ2-4	.	TGCGCCAGCAGCCCGGGACAAATCAAAAACATTCAGTACTTC	CASSPGQIKNIQYF
.	TRBV7-2	TRBJ2-4	.	TGTGCCAGCACCAACAAGGCGGGGTCGGTGGCCAAAAACATTCAGTACTTC	CASTNKAGSVAKNIQYF
.	TRBV10-3	TRBJ2-3	.	TGTGCCATCAGTGAGGCGGTTGGGGGGCGAGGCGCAGATACGCAGTATTTT	CAISEAVGGRGADTQYF
TRBD2	TRBV4-2	TRBJ2-3	.	TGTGCCAGCAGCCAAGATGGAGCGGGGGGCGGGGCAGATACGCAGTATTTT	CASSQDGAGGGADTQYF
.	TRBV28	TRBJ1-2	.	TGTGCCAGCGTTGAGGGGAGATACTCTGGCTACACCTTC	CASVEGRYSGYTF
TRBD1	TRBV27	TRBJ1-2	once	TGTGCCAGCTCCGGGACAGGGTTGGGCTATGGCTACACCTTC	CASSGTGLGYGYTF
TRBD2	TRBV5-5	TRBJ2-5	.	TGTGCCAGCAGCTTGGGAGCGGCGGGGGGTGCCCAAGAGACCCAGTACTTC	CASSLGAAGGAQETQYF
TRBD1	TRBV5-4	TRBJ1-1	few	TGTGCCAGCAGCTCATCGACAGGGTTTGTCACTGAAGCTTTCTTT	CASSSSTGFVTEAFF
.	TRBV7-3	TRBJ2-3	.	TGTGCCAGCAGCCCGACGGGACGATTCACAGATACGCAGTATTTT	CASSPTGRFTDTQYF
.	TRBV7-8	TRBJ2-5	few	TGTGCCAGCATAGGCAGCAACCAAGAGACCCAGTACTTC	CASIGSNQETQYF
TRBD1	TRBV6-5	TRBJ2-7	.	TGTGCCAGCAGCCCTAGGGACAGGGGGCAGAGCGAGCAGTACTTC	CASSPRDRGQSEQYF